The clone carrying this T cell receptor beta chain has ten or more counts. The time point was: sample taken at primary tumor resection. The CDR3 is made up of 19 amino acids. Trimming took 4 bases from V and 0 from J, leaving 24 bases between them. Per germline, CDR1 LGHNA and CDR2 YSLEER. MiXCR was run by TCRdb on the 5' RACE reads, yielding one entry per CDR3 protein. The sample consists of around 11,000 distinct CDR3 sequences, 6.1% of them appearing once. The sample originates from a study of spatial heterogeneity in lung cancer. This chain connects TRBV4-3 to TRBJ1-1, with TRBD1 as a possible D gene (5 bases). Source: normal lung tissue next to the tumor, taken at surgery. The clonotype originates from a male donor with early-stage non-small cell lung cancer. The CDR3 spells CASSPRRTAGIDMNTEAFF. The CDR3 DNA reads TGCGCCAGCAGCCCTCGAAGGACGGCAGGGATAGATATGAACACTGAAGCTTTCTTT.